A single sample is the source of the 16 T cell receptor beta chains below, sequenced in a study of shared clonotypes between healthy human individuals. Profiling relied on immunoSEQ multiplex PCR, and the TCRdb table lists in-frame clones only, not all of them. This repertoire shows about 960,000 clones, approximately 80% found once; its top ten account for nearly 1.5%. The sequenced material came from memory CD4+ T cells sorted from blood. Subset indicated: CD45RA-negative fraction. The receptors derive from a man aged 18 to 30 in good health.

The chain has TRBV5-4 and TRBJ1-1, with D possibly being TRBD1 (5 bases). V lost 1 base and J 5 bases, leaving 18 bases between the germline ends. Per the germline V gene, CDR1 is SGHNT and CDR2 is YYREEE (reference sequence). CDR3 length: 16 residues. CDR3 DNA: TGTGCCAGCAGCTTGACAGGAGGGATTACAGGTACTGAAGCTTTCTTT. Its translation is CASSLTGGITGTEAFF.

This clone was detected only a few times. The CDR3 protein is CASSQDQQTLGYGYTF. The CDR3 nucleotides are TGCGCCAGCAGCCAAGATCAGCAGACCCTTGGCTATGGCTACACCTTC. V gene TRBV4-1 combines with J gene TRBJ1-2; D gene ambiguous. CDR3 length equals 16 residues. Germline V CDR1 and CDR2: MGHRA, YSYEKL. V gave up 0 bases and J gave up 4 bases, with 15 bases separating them.

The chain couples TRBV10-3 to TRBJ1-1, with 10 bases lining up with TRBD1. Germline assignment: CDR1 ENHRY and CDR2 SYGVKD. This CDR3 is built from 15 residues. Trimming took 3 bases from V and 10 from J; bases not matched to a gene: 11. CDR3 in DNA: TGTGCCATCAGTGATAAGGCCGGGACAGGGGATGGAGCTTTCTTT. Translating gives CAISDKAGTGDGAFF.

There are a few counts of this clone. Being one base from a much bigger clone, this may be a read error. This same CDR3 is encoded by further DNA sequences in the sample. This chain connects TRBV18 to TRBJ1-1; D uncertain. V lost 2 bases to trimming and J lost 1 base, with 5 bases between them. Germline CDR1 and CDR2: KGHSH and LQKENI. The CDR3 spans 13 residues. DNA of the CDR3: TGTGCCAGCTCACCAGGGAGGAACACTGAAGCTTTCTTT. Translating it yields CASSPGRNTEAFF.

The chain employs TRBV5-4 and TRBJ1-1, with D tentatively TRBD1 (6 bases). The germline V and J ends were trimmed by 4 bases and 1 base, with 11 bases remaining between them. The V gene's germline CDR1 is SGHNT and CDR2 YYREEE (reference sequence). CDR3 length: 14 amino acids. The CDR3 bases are TGTGCCAGCAGCCCCGGGACAACGAACACTGAAGCTTTCTTT. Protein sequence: CASSPGTTNTEAFF.

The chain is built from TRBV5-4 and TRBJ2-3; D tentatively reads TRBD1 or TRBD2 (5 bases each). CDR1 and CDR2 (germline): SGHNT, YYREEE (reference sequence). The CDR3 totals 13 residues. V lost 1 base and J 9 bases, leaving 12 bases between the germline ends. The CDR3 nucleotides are TGTGCCAGCAGCTTGTCTCAGGGAGAGACGCAGTATTTT. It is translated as CASSLSQGETQYF.

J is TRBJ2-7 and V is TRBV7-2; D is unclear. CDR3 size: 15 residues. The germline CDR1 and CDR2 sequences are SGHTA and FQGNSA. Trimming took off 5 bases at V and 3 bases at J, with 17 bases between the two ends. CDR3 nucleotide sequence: TGTGCCAGCAGCACATCGGCGGCTTTCCTCTACGAGCAGTACTTC. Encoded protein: CASSTSAAFLYEQYF.

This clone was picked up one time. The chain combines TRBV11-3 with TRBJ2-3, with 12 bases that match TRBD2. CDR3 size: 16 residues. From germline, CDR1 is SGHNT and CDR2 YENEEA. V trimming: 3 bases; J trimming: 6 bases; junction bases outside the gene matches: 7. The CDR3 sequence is CASSFGTSGSGDTQYF. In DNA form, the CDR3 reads TGTGCCAGCAGCTTCGGGACTAGCGGGTCGGGCGATACGCAGTATTTT. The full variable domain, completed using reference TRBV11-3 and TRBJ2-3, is EAGVVQSPRYKIIEKKQPVAFWCNPISGHNTLYWYLQNLGQGPELLIRYENEEAVDDSQLPKDRFSAERLKGVDSTLKIQPAELGDSAVYLCASSFGTSGSGDTQYFGPGTRLTVL.

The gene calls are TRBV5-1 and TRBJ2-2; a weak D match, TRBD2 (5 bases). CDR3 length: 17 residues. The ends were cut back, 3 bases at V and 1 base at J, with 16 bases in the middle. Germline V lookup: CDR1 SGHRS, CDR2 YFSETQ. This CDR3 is CASSSLALAENTGELFF. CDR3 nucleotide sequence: TGCGCCAGCAGCTCCTTGGCCCTAGCAGAGAACACCGGGGAGCTGTTTTTT. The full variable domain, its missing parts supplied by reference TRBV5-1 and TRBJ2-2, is KAGVTQTPRYLIKTRGQQVTLSCSPISGHRSVSWYQQTPGQGLQFLFEYFSETQRNKGNFPGRFSGRQFSNSRSEMNVSTLELGDSALYLCASSSLALAENTGELFFGEGSRLTVL.

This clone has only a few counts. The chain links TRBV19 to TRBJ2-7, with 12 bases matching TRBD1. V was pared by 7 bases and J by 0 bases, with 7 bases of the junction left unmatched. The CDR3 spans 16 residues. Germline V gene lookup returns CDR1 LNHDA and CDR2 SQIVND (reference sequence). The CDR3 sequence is CASNKGTGGASYEQYF. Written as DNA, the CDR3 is TGTGCCAGTAACAAGGGGACAGGGGGCGCCTCCTACGAGCAGTACTTC.

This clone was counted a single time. The DNA of the CDR3 is TGTGCCAGCACTACGACAGGGGGCGCGATCTATGGCTACACCTTC. Protein sequence: CASTTTGGAIYGYTF. The chain employs TRBV18 and TRBJ1-2; TRBD1 aligns across 10 bases. In germline, CDR1 is KGHSH, CDR2 LQKENI. This CDR3 is 15 amino acids long. V was pared by 8 bases and J by 4 bases, with 10 bases of the junction left unmatched.

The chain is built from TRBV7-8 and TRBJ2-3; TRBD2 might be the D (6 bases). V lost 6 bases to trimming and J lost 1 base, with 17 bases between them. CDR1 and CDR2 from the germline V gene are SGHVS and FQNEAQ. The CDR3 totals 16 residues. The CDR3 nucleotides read TGTGCCAGCAGACGTAGCGCCTCGGGGGGCACAGATACGCAGTATTTT. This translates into CASRRSASGGTDTQYF. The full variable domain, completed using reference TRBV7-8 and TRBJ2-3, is GAGVSQSPRYKVAKRGQDVALRCDPISGHVSLFWYQQALGQGPEFLTYFQNEAQLDKSGLPSDRFFAERPEGSVSTLKIQRTQQEDSAVYLCASRRSASGGTDTQYFGPGTRLTVL.

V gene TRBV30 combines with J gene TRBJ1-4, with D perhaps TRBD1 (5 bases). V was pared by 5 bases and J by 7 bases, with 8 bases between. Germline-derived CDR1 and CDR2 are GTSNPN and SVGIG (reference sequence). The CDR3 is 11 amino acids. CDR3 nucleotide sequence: TGTGCCTGGGCCAGGGCTGAAAAACTGTTTTTT. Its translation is CAWARAEKLFF.

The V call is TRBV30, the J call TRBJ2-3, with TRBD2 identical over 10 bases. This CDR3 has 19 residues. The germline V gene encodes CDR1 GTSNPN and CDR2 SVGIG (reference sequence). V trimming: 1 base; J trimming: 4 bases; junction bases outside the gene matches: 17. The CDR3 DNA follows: TGTGCCTGGAGTGCGGCTAGCGGGAGACCCCTAGGGAGGGCAGATACGCAGTATTTT. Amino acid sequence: CAWSAASGRPLGRADTQYF.

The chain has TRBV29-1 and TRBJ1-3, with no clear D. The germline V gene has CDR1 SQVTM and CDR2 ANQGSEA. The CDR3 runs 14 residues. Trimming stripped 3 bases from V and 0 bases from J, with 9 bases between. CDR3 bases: TGCAGCGTTGAGCAGCCGAGCTCTGGAAACACCATATATTTT. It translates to CSVEQPSSGNTIYF.

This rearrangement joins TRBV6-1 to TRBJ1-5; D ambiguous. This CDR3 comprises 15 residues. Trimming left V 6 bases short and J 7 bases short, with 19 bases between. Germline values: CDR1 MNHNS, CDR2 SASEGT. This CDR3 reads CASSSVRSAGQPQHF. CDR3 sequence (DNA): TGTGCCAGCAGCTCGGTGCGGAGTGCTGGACAGCCCCAGCATTTT.